The next 19 T cell receptor beta chains were all read from a single sample in a study of T cell changes during pregnancy in multiple sclerosis. Using immunoSEQ multiplex PCR, the repertoire was profiled, and TCRdb retains in-frame clones only, with some absent. Of more than 85,000 clones listed, 94% are singletons. The sequences come from peripheral blood, collected before pregnancy. The receptors derive from a female donor with multiple sclerosis, enrolled in a pregnancy study.

This chain connects TRBV6-6 to TRBJ2-1, with D possibly being TRBD2 (6 bases). Trimming shortened V by 8 bases and J by 5 bases, and 16 bases separated the two germline ends. The CDR3 is 14 amino acids. Germline CDR1 MNHNY, CDR2 SVGAGI (reference sequence). The CDR3 loop reads CASQGLNLDNEQFF. CDR3 DNA: TGTGCCAGCCAGGGACTGAACCTCGACAATGAGCAGTTCTTC.

The chain links TRBV18 to TRBJ2-2; 9 positions match TRBD1. This CDR3 is 18 amino acids long. The V gene's germline CDR1 is KGHSH and CDR2 LQKENI. Trimming at V came to 3 bases and at J to 6 bases, leaving 14 bases not matched to a gene. The CDR3 DNA sequence: TGTGCCAGCTCACCCGGTAATCCGGGACAGGGAAACGCCGGGGAGCTGTTTTTT. It encodes CASSPGNPGQGNAGELFF.

CDR3 sequence (DNA): TGCGCCAGCAGCTTGGCTGAAGGGGATGGGTATGGCTACACCTTC. Its protein is CASSLAEGDGYGYTF. The chain joins TRBV5-1 to TRBJ1-2, with D possibly TRBD1 on 5 matching bases. V shed 0 bases and J shed 5 bases, with 14 bases lying between them. CDR1 is SGHRS, CDR2 YFSETQ, per germline. This CDR3 has 15 amino acids.

The count of this clone is one. The CDR3 loop reads CASSLYGRRVPEQYF. The CDR3 region has the DNA TGTGCCAGCAGCTTATACGGTCGCAGGGTCCCCGAGCAGTACTTC. The chain uses TRBV7-8 and TRBJ2-7; D might be TRBD1 (5 bases). V lost 2 bases to trimming and J lost 6 bases, with 17 bases between them. The germline gives CDR1 SGHVS, CDR2 FQNEAQ. The CDR3 contains 15 residues.

The chain employs TRBV11-2 and TRBJ1-3, with 11 bases fitting TRBD1. CDR3 length equals 19 residues. Germline V gene data show CDR1 as SGHAT and CDR2 as FQNNGV. With 3 bases clipped from V and 0 bases from J, the junction kept 10 bases outside the gene matches. CDR3 nucleotide sequence: TGTGCCAGCAGCTTGGACAGGGGGCGCATGCCACGCTCTGGAAACACCATATATTTT. Residues: CASSLDRGRMPRSGNTIYF. Full variable domain (remainder filled in from reference TRBV11-2 and TRBJ1-3): EAGVAQSPRYKIIEKRQSVAFWCNPISGHATLYWYQQILGQGPKLLIQFQNNGVVDDSQLPKDRFSAERLKGVDSTLKIQPAKLEDSAVYLCASSLDRGRMPRSGNTIYFGEGSWLTVV.

This chain joins TRBV7-6 and TRBJ1-1; D is unresolved. The germline gives CDR1 SGHVS, CDR2 FNYEAQ. The V end lost 5 bases, the J end lost 5 bases, and 15 bases lay between the germline ends. This CDR3 is 14 amino acids long. The CDR3 DNA reads TGTGCCAGCAGCCCAACGTACAGTTATACTGAAGCTTTCTTT. The encoded protein is CASSPTYSYTEAFF.

The CDR3 DNA follows: TGTGCCAGCAGCTTAGCAGGAGGGGAGGGAGATACGCAGTATTTT. It yields the protein CASSLAGGEGDTQYF. V and J are TRBV7-6 and TRBJ2-3; 7 nucleotides align to TRBD2. CDR1 is SGHVS, CDR2 FNYEAQ, per germline. Unmatched junction bases numbered 5, after V lost 0 bases and J lost 5 bases. The CDR3 spans 15 residues.

V usage is TRBV13 and J usage is TRBJ2-2; 10 bases match TRBD1. Trimming removed 5 bases from V and 7 bases from J; junction bases left unmatched: 4. The CDR3 is made up of 14 amino acids. Germline V gene data show CDR1 as PRHDT and CDR2 as FYEKMQ (reference sequence). CDR3 loop: CASSQGTGDGELFF. CDR3 bases: TGTGCCAGCAGCCAAGGGACAGGGGACGGGGAGCTGTTTTTT.

The chain is built from TRBV4-1 and TRBJ2-7, with a possible D match to TRBD2 (6 bases). Germline loops: CDR1 MGHRA, CDR2 YSYEKL. This CDR3 contains 17 residues. Trimming took off 1 base at V and 2 bases at J, with 18 bases between the two ends. The CDR3 bases are TGCGCCAGCAGCCAAGTAGACGGCGGGACCGGCGCCTACGAGCAGTACTTC. It encodes CASSQVDGGTGAYEQYF.

V usage is TRBV25-1 and J usage is TRBJ2-7, with 7 bases identical to TRBD2. V was pared by 5 bases and J by 1 base, with 5 bases of the junction left unmatched. The CDR3 has 14 amino acids. CDR1 and CDR2 (germline): MGHDK, SYGVNS. This CDR3 reads CASSRTRGSYEQYF. In DNA, the CDR3 is TGTGCCAGCAGTAGGACTAGGGGTTCCTACGAGCAGTACTTC.

As concerns this clone: The junction does not match germline at one end; this may be a read error. This rearrangement joins TRBV15 to TRBJ2-5; 7 bases are a match to TRBD2. The CDR3 extends over 15 amino acids. Germline CDR1 and CDR2: LNHNV and YYDKDF (reference sequence). The CDR3 DNA reads as TGTGCCACCAGCAGAGATCGGCCGGCTAGCGGAGCTGTAGACTTC. It codes for CATSRDRPASGAVDF.

The J gene is TRBJ2-1, the V gene TRBV4-1, with 10 bases identical to TRBD2. Per the germline V gene, CDR1 is MGHRA and CDR2 is YSYEKL. The CDR3 extends over 14 amino acids. Trimming at V came to 1 base and at J to 9 bases, leaving 3 bases not matched to a gene. This CDR3 reads CASSQAQREGEQFF. Here the CDR3 DNA reads TGCGCCAGCAGCCAAGCCCAGCGGGAGGGTGAGCAGTTCTTC.

V usage is TRBV7-6 and J usage is TRBJ2-2; 12 bases map to TRBD2. The junction had 16 bases not matched to a gene; V was cut back by 5 bases and J by 6 bases. The CDR3 has 19 residues. Germline assignment: CDR1 SGHVS and CDR2 FNYEAQ. CDR3 bases: TGTGCCAGCAGCCCCCTTAAGCTAGCGGGAGGGCCTATCCCCGGGGAGCTGTTTTTT. It is translated as CASSPLKLAGGPIPGELFF.

This chain joins TRBV2 and TRBJ2-3, with 7 bases aligning to TRBD1. The CDR3 covers 14 residues. The germline V gene encodes CDR1 SNHLY and CDR2 FYNNEI. J gave up 0 bases and V 6 bases, and 3 bases lay outside the gene matches. This CDR3 reads CASRTGSSTDTQYF. The DNA for the CDR3 is TGTGCCAGCAGGACAGGGTCTAGCACAGATACGCAGTATTTT.

The chain couples TRBV25-1 to TRBJ1-1; D is unresolved. This CDR3 is 12 amino acids long. Germline V CDR1 and CDR2: MGHDK, SYGVNS. Trimming stripped 10 bases from V and 0 bases from J, with 9 bases between. As DNA, the CDR3 is TGTGCCATACAACCCATGAACACTGAAGCTTTCTTT. Protein: CAIQPMNTEAFF. Complete variable domain (other parts from reference TRBV25-1 and TRBJ1-1): EADIYQTPRYLVIGTGKKITLECSQTMGHDKMYWYQQDPGMELHLIHYSYGVNSTEKGDLSSESTVSRIRTEHFPLTLESARPSHTSQYLCAIQPMNTEAFFGQGTRLTVV.

V is TRBV30 and J is TRBJ1-2, with D perhaps TRBD1 (6 bases). The germline V gene encodes CDR1 GTSNPN and CDR2 SVGIG (reference sequence). V dropped 0 bases and J dropped 8 bases, with 13 bases sitting between them. The CDR3 consists of 13 residues. The CDR3 spells CAWSVLRGYGYTF. The CDR3 nucleotides are TGTGCCTGGAGTGTGCTCAGGGGATACGGCTACACCTTC.

The V call is TRBV27, the J call TRBJ2-2; 10 nucleotides align to TRBD2. The germline CDR1 and CDR2 sequences are MNHEY and SMNVEV (reference sequence). The length of the CDR3 is 15 residues. Trimming took 6 bases from V and 6 from J; bases not matched to a gene: 7. For the CDR3, the DNA is TGTGCCAGCAGGGCTAGCGGGAGTCCTCCCGGGGAGCTGTTTTTT. Translating it yields CASRASGSPPGELFF.

The chain couples TRBV5-1 to TRBJ1-4, with TRBD1 as a possible D gene (5 bases). V was trimmed by 5 bases and J by 2 bases, leaving 13 bases between them. The CDR3 runs 15 residues. Germline CDR1 and CDR2: SGHRS and YFSETQ. This chain's CDR3 is CASSSRRGTNEKLFF. The CDR3, as DNA: TGCGCCAGCAGTTCACGACGGGGGACTAATGAAAAACTGTTTTTT.

The chain has TRBV19 and TRBJ1-1, with 7 bases identical to TRBD1. V shed 4 bases and J 4 bases; nucleotides not matched to a gene: 15. The CDR3 covers 17 residues. Germline V gives CDR1 LNHDA, CDR2 SQIVND (reference sequence). The CDR3 nucleotides are TGTGCCAGTAGTACCTTGCCGACAGGGAAGGGAGGCACTGAAGCTTTCTTT. Amino acid sequence: CASSTLPTGKGGTEAFF.